A selection of T cell receptor beta chains follows, all from one sample in a study of early T cells in non-severe SARS-CoV-2 infection. TCRdb reanalysed the 5' RACE reads using MiXCR and keeps one entry per CDR3 protein. The sample has roughly 61,000 distinct CDR3 sequences; 13% are singletons. Specimen: whole blood, collected at baseline. These receptors came from an adult who was a healthcare worker with PCR-confirmed SARS-CoV-2 infection or an uninfected control (not recorded which). Both conserved end residues are part of each CDR3. D genes are given only for firm matches. Clone size is stated in some rows and not others, as once, few, many or a class when expanded.

j_gene: TRBJ2-1
d_gene: TRBD2
v_gene: TRBV5-6
abundance: .
CDR3aa: CASSLDASGGWNEQFF
CDR3nt: TGTGCCAGCAGCTTGGACGCTAGCGGGGGTTGGAATGAGCAGTTCTTC

j_gene: TRBJ1-3
d_gene: .
v_gene: TRBV18
abundance: .
CDR3aa: CASSPVTSGGNTIYF
CDR3nt: TGTGCCAGCTCACCTGTCACAAGCGGAGGAAACACCATATATTTT

j_gene: TRBJ2-3
d_gene: .
v_gene: TRBV7-8
abundance: .
CDR3aa: CASSLDADTQYF
CDR3nt: TGTGCCAGCAGCTTAGACGCAGATACGCAGTATTTT

j_gene: TRBJ2-7
d_gene: .
v_gene: TRBV5-4
abundance: few
CDR3aa: CASSLVGRGGEQYF
CDR3nt: TGTGCCAGCAGCTTGGTTGGCAGGGGAGGCGAGCAGTACTTC

j_gene: TRBJ1-1
d_gene: .
v_gene: TRBV27
abundance: many
CDR3aa: CASSLLGGTEAFF
CDR3nt: TGTGCCAGCAGTTTATTAGGGGGGACTGAAGCTTTCTTT

j_gene: TRBJ1-2
d_gene: .
v_gene: TRBV5-1
abundance: few
CDR3aa: CASSLSIELGYGYTF
CDR3nt: TGCGCCAGCAGCTTGAGTATCGAGCTTGGCTATGGCTACACCTTC

j_gene: TRBJ1-2
d_gene: .
v_gene: TRBV30
abundance: many
CDR3aa: CAWSETRGRRGYTF
CDR3nt: TGTGCCTGGAGTGAGACCCGGGGGCGTAGGGGCTACACCTTC

j_gene: TRBJ1-5
d_gene: .
v_gene: TRBV7-8
abundance: .
CDR3aa: CASSGAQGGDQPQHF
CDR3nt: TGTGCCAGCAGCGGGGCCCAGGGAGGGGATCAGCCCCAGCATTTT

j_gene: TRBJ1-2
d_gene: .
v_gene: TRBV28
abundance: .
CDR3aa: CASRHLRGYTF
CDR3nt: TGTGCCAGCAGACACCTGAGAGGCTACACCTTC

j_gene: TRBJ2-1
d_gene: .
v_gene: TRBV7-7
abundance: many
CDR3aa: CASSPSLARGNEQFF
CDR3nt: TGTGCTAGCAGCCCTAGCTTGGCGCGTGGCAATGAGCAGTTCTTC

j_gene: TRBJ1-2
d_gene: .
v_gene: TRBV20-1
abundance: few
CDR3aa: CSARNREPYGYTF
CDR3nt: TGCAGTGCTAGAAACAGGGAACCCTATGGCTACACCTTC

j_gene: TRBJ1-5
d_gene: .
v_gene: TRBV4-1
abundance: few
CDR3aa: CASSQDYRSDQPQHF
CDR3nt: TGCGCCAGCAGCCAAGATTATCGCAGTGATCAGCCCCAGCATTTT

j_gene: TRBJ2-3
d_gene: TRBD1
v_gene: TRBV19
abundance: many
CDR3aa: CASSAGTGTDTQYF
CDR3nt: TGTGCCAGTAGTGCCGGGACAGGCACAGATACGCAGTATTTT

j_gene: TRBJ2-7
d_gene: .
v_gene: TRBV18
abundance: .
CDR3aa: CASSQGLRGIEQYF
CDR3nt: TGTGCCAGCTCCCAGGGCCTTCGAGGAATCGAGCAGTACTTC

j_gene: TRBJ1-3
d_gene: .
v_gene: TRBV11-2
abundance: .
CDR3aa: CASSSVGGFGNTIYF
CDR3nt: TGTGCCAGCAGCTCCGTGGGGGGTTTTGGAAACACCATATATTTT

j_gene: TRBJ2-1
d_gene: TRBD2
v_gene: TRBV6-5
abundance: few
CDR3aa: CASSTGGSSYNEQFF
CDR3nt: TGTGCCAGCAGTACGGGAGGGAGCTCCTACAATGAGCAGTTCTTC

j_gene: TRBJ1-2
d_gene: .
v_gene: TRBV2
abundance: many
CDR3aa: CASNGHNYGYTF
CDR3nt: TGTGCCAGCAACGGACATAACTATGGCTACACCTTC

j_gene: TRBJ2-1
d_gene: .
v_gene: TRBV6-1
abundance: .
CDR3aa: CASSHTGGGAGAYNEQFF
CDR3nt: TGTGCCAGCAGCCACACAGGGGGCGGAGCGGGAGCCTACAATGAGCAGTTCTTC

j_gene: TRBJ1-1
d_gene: .
v_gene: TRBV7-2
abundance: .
CDR3aa: CASSFTGRSAEAFF
CDR3nt: TGTGCCAGCAGCTTTACAGGGCGCTCGGCCGAAGCTTTCTTT

j_gene: TRBJ1-3
d_gene: .
v_gene: TRBV12-3/TRBV12-4
abundance: few
CDR3aa: CASSLTLQGFDRNTIYF
CDR3nt: TGTGCCAGCAGTTTAACCCTACAGGGTTTTGATAGAAACACCATATATTTT

j_gene: TRBJ2-2
d_gene: TRBD1
v_gene: TRBV5-1
abundance: .
CDR3aa: CASSFTPGQGSNTGELFF
CDR3nt: TGCGCCAGCAGCTTCACCCCGGGACAGGGATCGAACACCGGGGAGCTGTTTTTT

j_gene: TRBJ2-3
d_gene: .
v_gene: TRBV12-3/TRBV12-4
abundance: many
CDR3aa: CASSFGGRDTQYF
CDR3nt: TGTGCCAGCAGTTTTGGGGGCAGGGATACGCAGTATTTT

j_gene: TRBJ2-1
d_gene: TRBD2
v_gene: TRBV24-1
abundance: few
CDR3aa: CATSDPGISGRYDEQFF
CDR3nt: TGTGCCACCAGTGATCCCGGGATTAGCGGGAGATATGATGAGCAGTTCTTC

j_gene: TRBJ2-2
d_gene: .
v_gene: TRBV12-3/TRBV12-4
abundance: few
CDR3aa: CASSRGQGHTGELFF
CDR3nt: TGTGCCAGCAGCCGGGGGCAGGGGCACACCGGGGAGCTGTTTTTT

j_gene: TRBJ2-4
d_gene: TRBD1
v_gene: TRBV7-2
abundance: .
CDR3aa: CASSRDRAVGNIQYF
CDR3nt: TGTGCCAGCAGTCGGGACAGGGCAGTTGGAAACATTCAGTACTTC

j_gene: TRBJ1-1
d_gene: TRBD1
v_gene: TRBV6-6
abundance: many
CDR3aa: CASSYSWTGSTEAFF
CDR3nt: TGTGCCAGCAGTTACTCGTGGACAGGGAGCACTGAAGCTTTCTTT

j_gene: TRBJ2-1
d_gene: .
v_gene: TRBV7-3
abundance: many
CDR3aa: CASSLGNEQFF
CDR3nt: TGTGCCAGCAGCTTAGGGAATGAGCAGTTCTTC

j_gene: TRBJ2-5
d_gene: .
v_gene: TRBV7-3
abundance: few
CDR3aa: CASSLRLEETQYF
CDR3nt: TGTGCCAGCAGCTTGAGACTTGAAGAGACCCAGTACTTC

j_gene: TRBJ1-6
d_gene: .
v_gene: TRBV5-6
abundance: .
CDR3aa: CASSLASHSRYSPLHF
CDR3nt: TGTGCCAGCAGCTTGGCGTCACATAGCCGATATTCACCCCTCCACTTT

j_gene: TRBJ2-1
d_gene: TRBD2
v_gene: TRBV28
abundance: few
CDR3aa: CASRRLAGGLQFF
CDR3nt: TGTGCCAGCAGACGACTAGCGGGGGGCCTCCAGTTCTTC

j_gene: TRBJ2-5
d_gene: .
v_gene: TRBV9
abundance: many
CDR3aa: CASSVVGQEQETQYF
CDR3nt: TGTGCCAGCAGCGTAGTGGGCCAGGAACAAGAGACCCAGTACTTC

j_gene: TRBJ2-3
d_gene: .
v_gene: TRBV6-5
abundance: .
CDR3aa: CASSYAGAQYF
CDR3nt: TGTGCCAGCAGTTACGCAGGGGCGCAGTATTTT

j_gene: TRBJ2-7
d_gene: .
v_gene: TRBV29-1
abundance: many
CDR3aa: CSVTDLGEQYF
CDR3nt: TGCAGCGTTACGGACCTGGGCGAGCAGTACTTC

j_gene: TRBJ2-2
d_gene: TRBD2
v_gene: TRBV7-6
abundance: few
CDR3aa: CASSLAGTSGTKGTGELFF
CDR3nt: TGTGCCAGCAGCTTAGCGGGGACTAGCGGGACCAAGGGCACCGGGGAGCTGTTTTTT

j_gene: TRBJ2-7
d_gene: TRBD2
v_gene: TRBV11-2
abundance: .
CDR3aa: CASSSRYPWTSGLYEQYF
CDR3nt: TGTGCCAGCAGCTCCAGATACCCCTGGACTAGCGGATTGTACGAGCAGTACTTC

j_gene: TRBJ2-3
d_gene: TRBD2
v_gene: TRBV20-1
abundance: many
CDR3aa: CSARSLSGRTPDTQYF
CDR3nt: TGCAGTGCTAGGTCCCTTAGCGGGAGAACCCCAGATACGCAGTATTTT

j_gene: TRBJ2-3
d_gene: .
v_gene: TRBV7-9
abundance: .
CDR3aa: CASSSTMGQQDTQYF
CDR3nt: TGTGCCAGCAGCTCAACCATGGGGCAGCAAGATACGCAGTATTTT

j_gene: TRBJ1-1
d_gene: TRBD1
v_gene: TRBV9
abundance: few
CDR3aa: CASSGTGGPRTEAFF
CDR3nt: TGTGCCAGCAGTGGGACAGGTGGTCCGCGGACTGAAGCTTTCTTT

j_gene: TRBJ2-1
d_gene: .
v_gene: TRBV5-1
abundance: .
CDR3aa: CASSAQGVSYNEQFF
CDR3nt: TGCGCCAGCAGCGCTCAAGGGGTTTCCTACAATGAGCAGTTCTTC

j_gene: TRBJ2-7
d_gene: TRBD1
v_gene: TRBV9
abundance: many
CDR3aa: CASSVAWDSTYEQYF
CDR3nt: TGTGCCAGCAGCGTAGCATGGGACAGCACCTACGAGCAGTACTTC